The T cell receptor beta chain described here comes from a study of memory CD4+ T cells and cytomegalovirus serostatus. Study-wide background: Healthy Belgian adult donors included nine or ten CMV-positive and more than 20 CMV-negative people. Points from the study as a whole: CD4+ memory repertoires contained about two fifths of the roughly 160 reported CMV TCRbeta sequences.

In germline, CDR1 is LNHNV, CDR2 YYDKDF (reference sequence). Trimming removed 5 bases from V and 6 bases from J, with 19 bases in between. The CDR3 totals 15 residues. The data were produced by immunoSEQ multiplex PCR, yet TCRdb's version contains in-frame clones alone and is incomplete. The table records about 59,000 clones, 81% of them present only once. Single viable CD3+CD4+CD8-CD45RO+ cells were sorted as the memory CD4+ T cells. Serum IgG to CMV pp150, pp28, p38 and p52 defined serostatus. This clone appeared a single time. Its matching antigen is unknown. Sample: memory CD4+ T cells from blood. The TCR comes from an adult in good health and CMV-seronegative. The rearrangement joins TRBV15 to TRBJ1-2; D uncertain. The CDR3 DNA reads TGTGCCACCAGCGACCGGGCCTCCCTATCGGATGGCTACACCTTC. Amino acids: CATSDRASLSDGYTF.